This T cell receptor beta chain came from a study of PD-1 blockade in mismatch repair-deficient tumors. Profiled with immunoSEQ multiplex PCR; TCRdb holds only in-frame clones, not every one. The table lists around 110,000 clones, over 60% of them singletons, with about 4.5% in the top ten. This TCR was sampled from an adult with mismatch repair-deficient cancer. The material sequenced was peripheral blood, taken more than 58 weeks after starting pembrolizumab.

The CDR3 spells CASSPQRDLDTDTQYF. CDR3 sequence (DNA): TGTGCCAGTAGTCCCCAGCGGGACCTTGACACAGATACGCAGTATTTT. The chain uses TRBV19 and TRBJ2-3; 7 nucleotides agree with TRBD2. Trimming cost V 5 bases and J 2 bases; bases outside gene matches: 10. This CDR3 is 16 amino acids long. CDR1 LNHDA and CDR2 SQIVND come from the germline V gene (reference sequence).